Listed below are T cell receptor beta chains from one sample, sequenced in a study of blood T cell repertoires in COVID-19. Data came from immunoSEQ multiplex PCR; TCRdb stores just in-frame clones and leaves some out. The sample contains approximately 60,000 clones, roughly four fifths of which appear only once. Specimen: peripheral blood. Receptor source: a woman older than 75 with acute or convalescent COVID-19. Each CDR3 is given with its conserved first and last residue. D genes are given only for firm matches. The size of a clone is reported for some rows only, either as once, few or many, or as a class for expanded clones.

clone_size	v_call	j_call	d_call	cdr3_nt	cdr3_aa
-	TRBV6-5	TRBJ1-2	-	TGTGCCAGCAGTTACTCTGGGGGGGACTATGGCTACACCTTC	CASSYSGGDYGYTF
-	TRBV19	TRBJ2-7	TRBD2	TGTGCCAGTACCCCTAGCGGGATTCTCACCGGATACGAGCAGTACTTC	CASTPSGILTGYEQYF
once	TRBV5-8	TRBJ2-3	TRBD2	TGTGCCAGCAGCTCCAGCGGGGTTATAGATACGCAGTATTTT	CASSSSGVIDTQYF
-	TRBV19	TRBJ2-5	-	TGTGCCAGTAGGACTACCGGGGCGGGGAAAGAGACCCAGTACTTC	CASRTTGAGKETQYF
-	TRBV3-1/TRBV3-2	TRBJ2-5	-	TGTGCCAGCAGCCCCGGAGGAGAGACCCAGTACTTC	CASSPGGETQYF
-	TRBV13	TRBJ2-7	TRBD1	TGTGCCAGCAGCCCGGGACAGGGGGCCACCTACGAGCAGTACTTC	CASSPGQGATYEQYF
-	TRBV6-5	TRBJ2-7	TRBD2	TGTGCCAGCCCTTACTCCCCACTAGCGACCCTGTACGAGCAGTACTTC	CASPYSPLATLYEQYF
-	TRBV27	TRBJ1-4	TRBD1	TGTGCCAGCAGTTTGTCCCGGGACAGGGTTGAAAAACTGTTTTTT	CASSLSRDRVEKLFF
-	TRBV7-2	TRBJ2-3	TRBD2	TGTGCCAGCAGCTTAGACGGGACTACCCGCACAGATACGCAGTATTTT	CASSLDGTTRTDTQYF
-	TRBV14	TRBJ2-2	-	TGTGCCAGCAGCCAAGTCACAGGGTGGGACACCGGGGAGCTGTTTTTT	CASSQVTGWDTGELFF
many	TRBV19	TRBJ1-5	-	TGTGCCAGTAGTATTAGCGACGCCAAGGGTCAGCCCCAGCATTTT	CASSISDAKGQPQHF
-	TRBV6-5	TRBJ2-2	TRBD2	TGTGCCAGCAGATCGGGAGGGCCCGGCGGGGAGCTGTTTTTT	CASRSGGPGGELFF
-	TRBV28	TRBJ1-2	-	TGTGCCAGCAGACGCGGGGGTAATAACTATGGCTACACCTTC	CASRRGGNNYGYTF
-	TRBV28	TRBJ1-1	TRBD1	TGTGCCAGCAGCTCAGGGGGTAGGAACACTGAAGCTTTCTTT	CASSSGGRNTEAFF
few	TRBV6-5	TRBJ1-6	TRBD1	TGTGCCAGCGGAGGGGGCTGGAATAATTCACCCCTCCACTTT	CASGGGWNNSPLHF
-	TRBV6-1	TRBJ1-1	TRBD1	TGTGCCAGCAGTGAACCCGTCCCGGGACAGGGGGCGGACACTGAAGCTTTCTTT	CASSEPVPGQGADTEAFF
-	TRBV7-2	TRBJ1-1	TRBD1	TGTGCCAGCAGCTTGGACAGGGCGGGAAACACTGAAGCTTTCTTT	CASSLDRAGNTEAFF
-	TRBV6-6	TRBJ1-1	-	TGTGCCAGCAAGGTCAGGGGTGCTGAAGCTTTCTTT	CASKVRGAEAFF
-	TRBV28	TRBJ2-3	-	TGTGCCAGCAGTCCTCCTAGAACGGCGCAGTATTTT	CASSPPRTAQYF
-	TRBV15	TRBJ2-7	-	TGTGCCACCAGCAGAGATCGAGCGCTCTCCTACGAGCAGTACTTC	CATSRDRALSYEQYF
few	TRBV24-1	TRBJ2-1	TRBD2	TGTGCCACCAGTGACCCTAGCGGGGGGAGCTCCTACAATGAGCAGTTCTTC	CATSDPSGGSSYNEQFF
-	TRBV9	TRBJ2-5	TRBD2	TGTGCCAGCAGCGTAGGAGGCTCGCGGGAGAAGACCCAGTACTTC	CASSVGGSREKTQYF
-	TRBV29-1	TRBJ1-2	-	TGCAGCGTTGCCGTTACTAACTATGGCTACACCTTC	CSVAVTNYGYTF
-	TRBV11-3	TRBJ2-1	TRBD2	TGTGCCAGCAGCGGCCGGCGGGGGGGCGGAAGGGATGAGCAGTTCTTC	CASSGRRGGGRDEQFF
-	TRBV2	TRBJ2-7	TRBD2	TGTGCCAGCAGTGGGGCTAGCGGGACCTACGAGCAGTACTTC	CASSGASGTYEQYF
-	TRBV4-2	TRBJ1-2	-	TGTGCCAGCAGCGTTACACAGGGAGTCAACTATGGCTACACCTTC	CASSVTQGVNYGYTF
-	TRBV5-1	TRBJ1-2	-	TGCGCCAGCAGCTTGGTCAGCGACAGCATCTATGGCTACACCTTC	CASSLVSDSIYGYTF
once	TRBV2	TRBJ2-7	-	TGTGCCAGCATACCCCGGGGAAGGACCTACGAGCAGTACTTC	CASIPRGRTYEQYF
once	TRBV5-4	TRBJ2-5	TRBD1	TGTGCCAGCAGCTTGGAGACAGGGGGCTTTGGGGCCCAGTACTTC	CASSLETGGFGAQYF
-	TRBV27	TRBJ2-7	-	TGTGCCAGCAGTCCCTCCACAGCCTACGAGCAGTACTTC	CASSPSTAYEQYF
-	TRBV19	TRBJ2-5	TRBD1	TGTGCCAGTAACCAGGGGGCGGTTTTGGCGGAGACCCAGTACTTC	CASNQGAVLAETQYF
-	TRBV6-5	TRBJ1-2	TRBD1	TGTGCCAGCAGTCTTCGGACAGGGGCCTTTCAAGGCTACACCTTC	CASSLRTGAFQGYTF
few	TRBV5-1	TRBJ2-2	TRBD2	TGCGCCAGCAGCCCGGGACTAGCGGGGGGGGTCGCCGGGGAGCTGTTTTTT	CASSPGLAGGVAGELFF
-	TRBV12-3/TRBV12-4	TRBJ1-1	-	TGTGCCAGCAGATTCGGACTCAACACTGAAGCTTTCTTT	CASRFGLNTEAFF
-	TRBV2	TRBJ2-2	-	TGTGCCAGCACCCTGGCCCCAAACACCGGGGAGCTGTTTTTT	CASTLAPNTGELFF
-	TRBV5-1	TRBJ2-7	-	TGCGCCAGCAGCATTGGAGGGGATCGCGAGCAGTACTTC	CASSIGGDREQYF
-	TRBV5-1	TRBJ1-5	-	TGCGCCAGCAGCTTGGATGGGGCCAGCAATCAGCCCCAGCATTTT	CASSLDGASNQPQHF
-	TRBV6-5	TRBJ2-7	TRBD1	TGTGCCACCAGCCAGGGACAGGGAGGGTCCTACGAGCAGTACTTC	CATSQGQGGSYEQYF
once	TRBV18	TRBJ2-1	TRBD1	TGTGCCACCAAGACGCTAACAGGGGGGACCTACAATGAGCAGTTCTTC	CATKTLTGGTYNEQFF
-	TRBV12-3/TRBV12-4	TRBJ1-1	-	TGTGCCAGCAGTCCCTGGGCCACTGAAGCTTTCTTT	CASSPWATEAFF
-	TRBV6-2/TRBV6-3	TRBJ2-1	TRBD2	TGTGCCAGCAGTTACTCCCCCTCTAGCGGGCTCTACAATGAGCAGTTCTTC	CASSYSPSSGLYNEQFF
few	TRBV15	TRBJ1-2	-	TGTGCCACCAGCAGAGATCTGGAGGGCTACACCTTC	CATSRDLEGYTF
-	TRBV19	TRBJ2-1	-	TGTGCCAGTAGTATAGTCCCGACCCTCAGAGGCAATGAGCAGTTCTTC	CASSIVPTLRGNEQFF
-	TRBV2	TRBJ1-6	-	TGTGCCAGCAGTGTGTACGAGAATTCACCCCTCCACTTT	CASSVYENSPLHF
-	TRBV6-1	TRBJ1-3	-	TGTGCCAGCAGTGAAGGAGCCCGAAGTGACACCATATATTTT	CASSEGARSDTIYF
-	TRBV4-1	TRBJ2-4	-	TGCGCCAGCAGCCCCTCCCTAGCCAAAAACATTCAGTACTTC	CASSPSLAKNIQYF
-	TRBV5-5	TRBJ2-1	TRBD2	TGTGCCAGCAGCTTGACTAGCGGGAGCTCCTACAATGAGCAGTTCTTC	CASSLTSGSSYNEQFF
-	TRBV11-2	TRBJ1-6	-	TGTGCCAGCAGCCCCCACAGGGACTCACCCCTCCACTTT	CASSPHRDSPLHF
-	TRBV29-1	TRBJ2-5	TRBD2	TGCAGCGTTGACCTAGCGGGAGTAGGGGAGACCCAGTACTTC	CSVDLAGVGETQYF
-	TRBV4-1	TRBJ1-2	-	TGCGCCAGCAGCCAAGGGTCAGTAAACTATGGCTACACCTTC	CASSQGSVNYGYTF
few	TRBV5-8	TRBJ2-2	-	TGTGCCAGCAGCTTCCAGGGGGGCGACACCGGGGAGCTGTTTTTT	CASSFQGGDTGELFF
-	TRBV28	TRBJ1-5	-	TGTGCCACGCGGGGTAGCAATCAGCCCCAGCATTTT	CATRGSNQPQHF
once	TRBV7-8	TRBJ1-5	-	TGTGCCAGCAGCCCCCTAACGGGAGGAGGTGGCAATCAGCCCCAGCATTTT	CASSPLTGGGGNQPQHF